The clone carrying this T cell receptor (beta chain) was observed many times. Its antigen is undetermined. Germline is not matched at one junction end, which may reflect a read error. The source of the sample is a study of neurological immune-mediated disorders. As for the study in general: The multiple sclerosis group of roughly 35 included approximately 30 relapsing-remitting and 3 secondary progressive patients.

Study results and caveats: None of the CDR3 amino acid sequences of expanded clones were shared across subjects, and this suggested private repertoires in all groups. There was no clinical or MRI feature that showed an association with the multiple sclerosis repertoire cluster.

TCRdb reanalysed the 5' RACE reads using MiXCR and keeps one entry per CDR3 protein. The table lists tens of thousands of distinct CDR3 sequences, 2.6% of them singletons. Germline assignment: CDR1 SSHAT and CDR2 FNYEAQ (reference sequence). The length of the CDR3 is 15 residues. This clonotype originated in a woman aged 30 to 39 with multiple sclerosis. The specimen was PBMCs. The chain recombines TRBV7-7 with TRBJ2-7; TRBD1 is a possible D gene (6 bases). CDR3 residues: CASSLAVGGIGEQYF. The CDR3 DNA follows: TGTGCTAGCAGCTTAGCTGTAGGGGGAATAGGCGAGCAGTACTTC.